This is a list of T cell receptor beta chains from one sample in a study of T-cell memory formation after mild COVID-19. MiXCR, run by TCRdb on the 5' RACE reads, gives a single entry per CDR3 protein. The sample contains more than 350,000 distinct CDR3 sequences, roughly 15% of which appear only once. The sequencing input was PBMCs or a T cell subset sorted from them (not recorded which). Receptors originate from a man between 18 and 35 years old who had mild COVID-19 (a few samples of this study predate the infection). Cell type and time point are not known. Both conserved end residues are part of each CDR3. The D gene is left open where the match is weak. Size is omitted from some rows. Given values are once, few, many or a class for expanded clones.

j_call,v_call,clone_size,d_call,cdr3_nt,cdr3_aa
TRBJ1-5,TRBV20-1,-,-,TGCAGTGCTAGGGGGGAGGCCGGGTCAGATCAGCCCCAGCATTTT,CSARGEAGSDQPQHF
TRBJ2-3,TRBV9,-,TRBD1,TGTGCCAGCAGCGCGCAGGGGGCGGGTGCAGATACGCAGTATTTT,CASSAQGAGADTQYF
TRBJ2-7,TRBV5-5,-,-,TGTGCCAGCAGACACCGGGACCCCCCGTCGGGCGAGCAGTACTTC,CASRHRDPPSGEQYF
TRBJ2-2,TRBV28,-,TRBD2,TGTGCCAGCACCGGCGGGGGGTTTGCCGGGGAGCTGTTTTTT,CASTGGGFAGELFF
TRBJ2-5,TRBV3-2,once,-,TGTGCCAGCAGCCAAGTTGCTAGCGGGGGGGCGGTAGGAGAGACCCAGTACTTC,CASSQVASGGAVGETQYF
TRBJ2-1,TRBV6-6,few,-,TGTGCCAGCAGTGGCCCGGGGCTCAAAAATGAGCAGTTCTTC,CASSGPGLKNEQFF
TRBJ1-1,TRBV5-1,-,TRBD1,TGCGCCAGCAGCGGGCAAGGACAGGGGAACACTGAAGCTTTCTTT,CASSGQGQGNTEAFF
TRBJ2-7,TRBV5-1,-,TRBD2,TGCGCCAGCAGCCCCCTCGGACTAGCGGAGGCCTACGAGCAGTACTTC,CASSPLGLAEAYEQYF
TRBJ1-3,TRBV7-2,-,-,TGTGCCAGCAGCTTAGTATCCTGGGTTGGAAACACCATATATTTT,CASSLVSWVGNTIYF
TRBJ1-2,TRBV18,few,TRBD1,TGTGCCAGCTCACTGGACAGGGTCGGTGGCTACACCTTC,CASSLDRVGGYTF
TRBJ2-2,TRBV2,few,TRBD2,TGTGCCAGCAGACTAGAGGGACTAGCCTTCCACGGGGAGCTGTTTTTT,CASRLEGLAFHGELFF
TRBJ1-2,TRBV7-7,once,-,TGTGCCAGCAGCCCAACCTTGGGTAAAAAGGATGGCTACACCTTC,CASSPTLGKKDGYTF
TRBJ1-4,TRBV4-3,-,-,TGCGCCAGCAGCCGAGGTGCGGGGGCGCTCGGGGAAAAACTGTTTTTT,CASSRGAGALGEKLFF
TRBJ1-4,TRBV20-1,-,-,TGCAGTGCTAGAGTGGCCAGAGACACAACTAATGAAAAACTGTTTTTT,CSARVARDTTNEKLFF
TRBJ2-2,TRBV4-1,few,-,TGCGCCAGCAGCCAAGAATCAGGGCAGGTACCCGGGGAGCTGTTTTTT,CASSQESGQVPGELFF
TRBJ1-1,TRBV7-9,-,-,TGTGCCAGCAGCTTAGAGACGAGCACTGAAGCTTTCTTT,CASSLETSTEAFF
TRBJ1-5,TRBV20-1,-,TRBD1,TGCAGTGCCAGCCGAGACAGGGGTTATGGTCAGCCCCAGCATTTT,CSASRDRGYGQPQHF
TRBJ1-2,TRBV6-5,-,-,TGTGCCAGCAGTCCCCTGGGTGGAAACTATGGCTACACCTTC,CASSPLGGNYGYTF
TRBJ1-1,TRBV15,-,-,TGTGCCACCAGCAGAGACGGGTTTGGCACTGAAGCTTTCTTT,CATSRDGFGTEAFF
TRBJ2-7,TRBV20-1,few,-,TGCAGTGCTAGTCCCGGGAGCTCCTACGAGCAGTACTTC,CSASPGSSYEQYF
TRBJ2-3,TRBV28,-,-,TGTGCCAGCAGCAGAGGAGGGGGGCCATCAGATACGCAGTATTTT,CASSRGGGPSDTQYF
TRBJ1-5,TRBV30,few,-,TGTGCGGGGCGGCCGCATCAGCCCCAGCATTTT,CAGRPHQPQHF
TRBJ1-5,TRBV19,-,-,TGTGCCAGTAGAGTTTGGGGCATTAGCAATCAGCCCCAGCATTTT,CASRVWGISNQPQHF
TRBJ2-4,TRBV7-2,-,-,TGTGCCAGCAGTAGGTTGACAGACCGAGCTTTAGCCAAAAACATTCAGTACTTC,CASSRLTDRALAKNIQYF
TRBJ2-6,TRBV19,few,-,TGTGCCAGTAGTAGCGCAGGCTTCTCTGGGGCCAACGTCCTGACTTTC,CASSSAGFSGANVLTF
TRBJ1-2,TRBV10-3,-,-,TGTGCCATCTCCACCCGGGGGATCTCGAATGGCTACACCTTC,CAISTRGISNGYTF